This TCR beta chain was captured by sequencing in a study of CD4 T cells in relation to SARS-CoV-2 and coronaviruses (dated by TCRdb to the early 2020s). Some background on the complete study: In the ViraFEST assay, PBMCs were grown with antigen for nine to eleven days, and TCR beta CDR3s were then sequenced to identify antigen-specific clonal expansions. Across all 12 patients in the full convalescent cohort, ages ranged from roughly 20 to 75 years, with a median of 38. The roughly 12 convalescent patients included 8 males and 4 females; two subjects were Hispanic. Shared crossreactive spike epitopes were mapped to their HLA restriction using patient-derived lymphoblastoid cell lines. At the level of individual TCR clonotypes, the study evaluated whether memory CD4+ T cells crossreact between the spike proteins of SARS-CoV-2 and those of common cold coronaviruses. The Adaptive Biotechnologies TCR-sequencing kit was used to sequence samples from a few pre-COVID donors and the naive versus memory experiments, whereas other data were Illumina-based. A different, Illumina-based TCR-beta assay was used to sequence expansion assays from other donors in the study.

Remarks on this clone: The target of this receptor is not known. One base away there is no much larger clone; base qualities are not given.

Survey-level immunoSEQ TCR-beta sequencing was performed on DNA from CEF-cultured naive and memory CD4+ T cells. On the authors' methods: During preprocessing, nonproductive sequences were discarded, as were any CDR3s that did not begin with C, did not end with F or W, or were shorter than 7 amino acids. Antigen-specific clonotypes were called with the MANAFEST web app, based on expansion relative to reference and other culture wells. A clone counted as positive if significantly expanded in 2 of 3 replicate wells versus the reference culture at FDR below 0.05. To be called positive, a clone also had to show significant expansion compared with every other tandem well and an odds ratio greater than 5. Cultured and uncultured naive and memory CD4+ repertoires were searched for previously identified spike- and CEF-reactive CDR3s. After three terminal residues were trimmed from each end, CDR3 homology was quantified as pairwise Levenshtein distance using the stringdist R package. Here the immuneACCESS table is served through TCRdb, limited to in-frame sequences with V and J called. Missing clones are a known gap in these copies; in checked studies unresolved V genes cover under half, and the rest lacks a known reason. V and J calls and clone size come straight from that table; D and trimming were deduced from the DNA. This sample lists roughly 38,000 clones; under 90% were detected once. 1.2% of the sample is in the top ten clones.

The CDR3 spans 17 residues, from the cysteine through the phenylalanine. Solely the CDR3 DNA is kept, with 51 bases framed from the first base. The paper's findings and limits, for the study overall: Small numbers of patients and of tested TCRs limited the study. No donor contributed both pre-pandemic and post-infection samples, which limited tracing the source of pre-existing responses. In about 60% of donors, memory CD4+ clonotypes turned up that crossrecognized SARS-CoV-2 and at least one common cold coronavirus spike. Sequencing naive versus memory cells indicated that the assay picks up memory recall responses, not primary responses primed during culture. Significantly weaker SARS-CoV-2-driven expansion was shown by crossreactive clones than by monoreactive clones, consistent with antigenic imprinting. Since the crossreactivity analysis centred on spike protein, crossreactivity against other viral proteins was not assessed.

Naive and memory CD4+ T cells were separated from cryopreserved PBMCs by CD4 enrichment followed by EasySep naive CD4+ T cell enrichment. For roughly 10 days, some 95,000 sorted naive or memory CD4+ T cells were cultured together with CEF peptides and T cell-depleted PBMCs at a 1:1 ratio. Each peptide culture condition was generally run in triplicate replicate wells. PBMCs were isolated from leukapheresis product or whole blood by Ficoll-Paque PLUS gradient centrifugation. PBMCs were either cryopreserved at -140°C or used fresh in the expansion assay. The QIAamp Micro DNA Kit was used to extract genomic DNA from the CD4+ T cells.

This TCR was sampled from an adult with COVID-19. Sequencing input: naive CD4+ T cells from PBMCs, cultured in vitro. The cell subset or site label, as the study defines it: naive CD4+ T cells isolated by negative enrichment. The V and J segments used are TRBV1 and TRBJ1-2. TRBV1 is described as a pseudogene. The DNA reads TGCACCAGCAGCCAATATTACCTCGGGACGCCCAACTATGGCTACACCTTC. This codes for CTSSQYYLGTPNYGYTF.